This TCR beta chain was documented in a study of cytomegalovirus exposure and HLA in healthy donors. Sequencing used immunoSEQ multiplex PCR; TCRdb keeps in-frame clones, though not all of them. The sample consists of roughly 100,000 clones, approximately 94% of them appearing once. CDR1 is MGHRA and CDR2 is YSYEKL in the germline V gene. Between the trimmed V and J ends, which lost 4 bases and 7 bases, there was a span of 10 bases. This CDR3 has 12 amino acids. To note about this clone: The antigen remains unidentified.

Study observations and caveats: In vitro work confirmed that a few CMV-associated chains recognize CMV antigens.

V gene TRBV4-1 combines with J gene TRBJ1-2; D is ambiguous. This sequence was found in a woman aged 18-29 years in good health and CMV-seronegative. Source material: PBMCs. The CDR3 bases are TGCGCCAGCAGCCCGGGAGGGCTTGGCTACACCTTC. Translated: CASSPGGLGYTF.